This passage covers 29 T cell receptor beta chains from one sample sequenced in a study of post-analysis software for immune sequencing data. Overall study results and limits: Patients carried a few TRBV segments more frequently than controls did, and TRBV5-6, TRBV5-1 and TRBV20-1 were among them.

Their antigens remain unidentified. Libraries were made from TCR beta cDNA, and they carried unique molecular identifiers. Each CDR3 protein gets one entry after TCRdb re-called the PCR reads with MiXCR. This sample has approximately 360,000 distinct CDR3 sequences, with around 33% found just once. The sequenced material came from blood. The receptors stem from a girl aged 10 to 17 with multiple sclerosis.

Here the CDR3 reads CSVVLSGGSYEQYF. CDR3 DNA: TGCAGCGTTGTTCTTTCCGGGGGGTCCTACGAGCAGTACTTC. This rearrangement joins TRBV29-1 to TRBJ2-7, with 7 bases identical to TRBD2. CDR1 SQVTM and CDR2 ANQGSEA come from the germline V gene. Trimming at V came to 4 bases and at J to 1 base, leaving 7 bases not matched to a gene. CDR3 length: 14 residues.

This clonotype was detected ten times or more. The rearrangement joins TRBV7-2 to TRBJ2-5; D may be TRBD1 (6 bases). Germline values: CDR1 SGHTA, CDR2 FQGNSA. This CDR3 contains 14 residues. The V end was cut by 5 bases, the J end by 4 bases, with 14 bases between. The chain's CDR3 is CASSLLDSRETQYF. In DNA, the CDR3 is TGTGCCAGCAGCCTACTGGACAGTAGAGAGACCCAGTACTTC.

This chain links TRBV7-8 with TRBJ2-1, with 9 bases aligning to TRBD2. In germline, CDR1 is SGHVS, CDR2 FQNEAQ. V gave up 4 bases and J gave up 1 base; unmatched junction bases: 5. The CDR3 extends over 16 amino acids. The CDR3 region is CASSSLAGVSYNEQFF. The CDR3 nucleotides are TGTGCCAGCAGCTCCTTAGCGGGGGTTTCCTACAATGAGCAGTTCTTC.

The chain carries TRBV12-3 or TRBV12-4 and TRBJ1-6; 7 nucleotides match TRBD1. Trimming removed 3 bases from V and 12 bases from J; junction bases left unmatched: 11. The CDR3 length is 15 residues. The CDR3 DNA reads as TGTGCCAGCAGTTTCCGCGCACAGGGGTTTGGACCCCTCCACTTT. Protein: CASSFRAQGFGPLHF.

The chain uses TRBV5-1 and TRBJ1-1; D unclear. Germline loops: CDR1 SGHRS, CDR2 YFSETQ. The CDR3 spans 14 residues. V lost 2 bases to trimming and J lost 0 bases, with 8 bases between them. CDR3 loop: CASSLGDMNTEAFF. CDR3 in DNA: TGCGCCAGCAGCTTAGGAGACATGAACACTGAAGCTTTCTTT.

The chain recombines TRBV30 with TRBJ2-7; D ambiguous. This CDR3 comprises 13 residues. With 4 bases removed from V and 2 bases from J, the gap between germline ends came to 12 bases. Germline V gene data show CDR1 as GTSNPN and CDR2 as SVGIG (reference sequence). The CDR3 loop is CAWTPISTYEQYF. The CDR3, as DNA: TGTGCCTGGACTCCCATATCCACCTACGAGCAGTACTTC.

This clonotype occurred a few times. The chain combines TRBV29-1 with TRBJ2-5, with D perhaps TRBD1 (5 bases). Germline CDR1 SQVTM, CDR2 ANQGSEA. This CDR3 has 13 residues. The V and J ends lost 2 bases and 4 bases respectively, with 11 bases between them. The CDR3 sequence is CSVEPQGLETQYF. The CDR3 DNA is TGCAGCGTTGAACCCCAGGGTTTAGAGACCCAGTACTTC.

This chain links TRBV20-1 with TRBJ2-3; D possibly corresponds to TRBD2 (6 bases). Germline V gene sequence: CDR1 DFQATT, CDR2 SNEGSKA (reference sequence). The CDR3 is made up of 14 amino acids. V gave up 0 bases and J gave up 0 bases, with 7 bases separating them. The CDR3 sequence: CSARDRGSTDTQYF. The CDR3 bases are TGCAGTGCTAGAGATCGGGGGAGCACAGATACGCAGTATTTT.

The chain uses TRBV6-5 and TRBJ2-1, with 7 bases matching TRBD1. CDR1 and CDR2 (germline): MNHEY, SVGAGI. The CDR3 has 18 amino acids. Germline trimming cut 2 bases from V and 0 bases from J; bases unmatched to any gene: 10. CDR3 protein: CASSYLFRSGGSYNEQFF. DNA of the CDR3: TGTGCCAGCAGTTACCTCTTCCGCTCAGGGGGCTCCTACAATGAGCAGTTCTTC.

V is TRBV7-2 and J is TRBJ2-3; D not certain. Trimming removed 2 bases at V and 5 bases at J, with 8 bases between. This CDR3 has 13 residues. Germline CDR1 and CDR2: SGHTA and FQGNSA. CDR3 bases: TGTGCCAGCAGCTTACCCTGGGGAGATACGCAGTATTTT. As protein: CASSLPWGDTQYF.

This chain joins TRBV4-1 and TRBJ1-5; D remains unclear. Germline V lookup: CDR1 MGHRA, CDR2 YSYEKL. Trimming removed 2 bases at V and 1 base at J, with 15 bases between. The CDR3 consists of 17 residues. CDR3 sequence reads: CASSQSSLGQSNQPQHF. The CDR3, as DNA: TGCGCCAGCAGCCAATCCTCACTCGGGCAAAGCAATCAGCCCCAGCATTTT.

This clonotype was observed a handful of times. The chain combines TRBV7-2 with TRBJ1-2, with D possibly being TRBD1 (5 bases). This CDR3 has 15 residues. Germline CDR1 is SGHTA and CDR2 is FQGNSA. Trimming left V 1 base short and J 7 bases short, with 16 bases between. CDR3 DNA: TGTGCCAGCAGCTTAGAACGGGGCACGCCGGGTGGCTACACCTTC. Translated, it gives CASSLERGTPGGYTF.

This clonotype was observed a few times. The chain employs TRBV2 and TRBJ2-7, with 7 bases matching TRBD1. V gave up 4 bases and J gave up 2 bases; unmatched junction bases: 5. Looked up from germline, CDR1 is SNHLY and CDR2 is FYNNEI. The CDR3 sequence is 14 residues long. CDR3 sequence reads: CASSANRGAYEQYF. DNA for the CDR3: TGTGCCAGCAGTGCTAACAGGGGAGCCTACGAGCAGTACTTC.

The genes are TRBV6-1 and TRBJ1-4; perhaps TRBD1 as D (5 bases). The V end lost 8 bases, the J end lost 0 bases, and 10 bases lay between the germline ends. CDR1 and CDR2 (germline): MNHNS, SASEGT. There are 14 residues in the CDR3. CDR3 in DNA: TGTGCCAGCGGGCGACAGACAACTAATGAAAAACTGTTTTTT. Residues: CASGRQTTNEKLFF.

The chain is built from TRBV29-1 and TRBJ1-2; 11 bases line up with TRBD1. The CDR3 is 13 amino acids. V lost 0 bases and J lost 10; bases outside the gene matches: 4. CDR1 and CDR2 (germline): SQVTM, ANQGSEA. The CDR3 DNA is TGCAGCGTTGAAGAAGGGGACAGGGGGAACTACACCTTC. It specifies CSVEEGDRGNYTF.

The CDR3 spells CASSCNHITYEQYF. CDR3 nucleotides: TGTGCCAGCAGTTGCAATCACATAACCTACGAGCAGTACTTC. The chain couples TRBV6-2 or TRBV6-3 to TRBJ2-7; D is unresolved. The V gene's germline CDR1 is MNHEY and CDR2 SVGEGT. Trimming shortened V by 4 bases and J by 2 bases, and 12 bases separated the two germline ends. The CDR3 extends over 14 amino acids.

A few counts support this clonotype. J is TRBJ1-4 and V is TRBV4-1, with D unclear. CDR3 length: 14 amino acids. With 1 base removed from V and 8 bases from J, the gap between germline ends came to 11 bases. Germline V CDR1 and CDR2: MGHRA, YSYEKL. CDR3 coding DNA: TGCGCCAGCAGCCAAGTTCTTCCTGGGGAAAAACTGTTTTTT. Its protein is CASSQVLPGEKLFF.

This clonotype was seen at least ten times. The chain is built from TRBV7-2 and TRBJ2-1; 13 positions match TRBD2. J lost 10 bases, V lost 6 bases, and 12 bases had no gene match. The V gene's germline CDR1 is SGHTA and CDR2 FQGNSA. The length of the CDR3 is 16 residues. The CDR3 sequence is CASRSFTSGGASEQFF. DNA for the CDR3: TGTGCCAGCAGATCGTTTACTAGCGGGGGGGCTTCGGAGCAGTTCTTC.

This clonotype was counted only a few times. This chain connects TRBV7-9 to TRBJ2-7; D is ambiguous. V gave up 1 base and J gave up 7 bases, with 11 bases separating them. This CDR3 is 13 amino acids long. In germline, CDR1 is SEHNR, CDR2 FQNEAQ (reference sequence). In nucleotides, the CDR3 is TGTGCCAGCAGCTTAGGTCCGGAGAGGGAGCAGTACTTC. It yields the protein CASSLGPEREQYF. Filled out from reference TRBV7-9 and TRBJ2-7, the complete variable domain reads DTGVSQNPRHKITKRGQNVTFRCDPISEHNRLYWYRQTLGQGPEFLTYFQNEAQLEKSRLLSDRFSAERPKGSFSTLEIQRTEQGDSAMYLCASSLGPEREQYFGPGTRLTVT.

The chain couples TRBV18 to TRBJ2-7, with D maybe TRBD1 (6 bases). The V gene lost 3 bases and the J gene lost 1 base, with 13 bases spanning the gap. Germline V gene sequence: CDR1 KGHSH, CDR2 LQKENI. There are 15 residues in the CDR3. The CDR3 region has the DNA TGTGCCAGCTCACCGGGACAACCCCCATCCTACGAGCAGTACTTC. Residues: CASSPGQPPSYEQYF.

This clonotype occurred a few times. CDR3 sequence reads: CSGTGTGVLGADTQYF. Written as DNA, the CDR3 is TGCAGCGGTACCGGGACAGGGGTCTTGGGGGCAGATACGCAGTATTTT. The chain recombines TRBV29-1 with TRBJ2-3; TRBD1 matches 10 bases. This CDR3 region has 16 residues. Germline loops: CDR1 SQVTM, CDR2 ANQGSEA. V lost 7 bases to trimming and J lost 4 bases; unmatched junction nucleotides: 14.

The chain uses TRBV10-1 and TRBJ2-5; D is uncertain. V was pared by 3 bases and J by 4 bases, with 12 bases between. The CDR3 has 14 amino acids. Germline lookup yields CDR1 WNHNN and CDR2 SYGVQD (reference sequence). CDR3 sequence: CASSEGKGTETQYF. DNA for the CDR3: TGCGCCAGCAGTGAAGGAAAGGGCACAGAGACCCAGTACTTC.

Concerning this clonotype: This likely reflects a read error, since a far larger clone is one base away. V and J are TRBV12-3 or TRBV12-4 and TRBJ2-3; the D is unclear. The CDR3 covers 12 residues. The CDR3, as DNA: TGTGCCAACAGTTTAGGGACAGATACGCAGTATTTT. As protein: CANSLGTDTQYF.

J is TRBJ1-1 and V is TRBV12-3 or TRBV12-4, with D tentatively TRBD1 (6 bases). The V end lost 3 bases, the J end lost 3 bases, and 17 bases lay between the germline ends. The CDR3 has 16 amino acids. The CDR3 DNA reads TGTGCCAGCAGTTTTGTGAGGGGGGGTCTGGACACTGAAGCTTTCTTT. Encoded protein: CASSFVRGGLDTEAFF.

The table lists this clonotype with a few counts. The chain couples TRBV7-9 to TRBJ2-7; possible D gene TRBD2, 6 bases. CDR3 length equals 13 residues. Trimming left V 4 bases short and J 5 bases short, with 12 bases between. Germline CDR1 SEHNR, CDR2 FQNEAQ (reference sequence). The CDR3 spells CASSSRPGDEQYF. In DNA, the CDR3 is TGTGCCAGCAGCTCCCGGCCGGGGGACGAGCAGTACTTC.

The J gene is TRBJ2-7, the V gene TRBV5-1; D may be TRBD2 (5 bases). The J call may be faulty, since TRBJ2-5 better matches the DNA end. This CDR3 region has 14 residues. The germline V gene encodes CDR1 SGHRS and CDR2 YFSETQ. CDR3 sequence: CASSRQAGEETQYF. In DNA, the CDR3 is TGCGCCAGCAGCCGTCAGGCGGGCGAAGAGACCCAGTACTTC.

The chain links TRBV20-1 to TRBJ1-5, with D unclear. Trimming shortened V by 2 bases and J by 2 bases, and 10 bases separated the two germline ends. The CDR3 spans 14 residues. Per germline, CDR1 DFQATT and CDR2 SNEGSKA (reference sequence). CDR3 DNA: TGCAGTGCTAGACGGCTCTCGGGCAATCAGCCCCAGCATTTT. Translating gives CSARRLSGNQPQHF.

In this sample, this clonotype turned up a few times. The genes are TRBV7-6 and TRBJ2-5; D is possibly TRBD1 or TRBD2 (5 bases each). Germline values: CDR1 SGHVS, CDR2 FNYEAQ. This CDR3 is built from 13 residues. The V end lost 4 bases, the J end lost 11 bases, and 17 bases lay between the germline ends. The CDR3 nucleotides are TGTGCCAGCAGCTCTAGTCCCCTAGGGGAGCAGTACTTC. Protein sequence: CASSSSPLGEQYF. The variable domain in full, completed from reference TRBV7-6 and TRBJ2-5, reads GAGVSQSPRYKVTKRGQDVALRCDPISGHVSLYWYRQALGQGPEFLTYFNYEAQQDKSGLPNDRFSAERPEGSISTLTIQRTEQRDSAMYRCASSSSPLGEQYFGPGTRLLVL.

This clonotype was seen only a few times. The J gene is TRBJ2-5, the V gene TRBV6-5, with D possibly TRBD1 on 5 matching bases. This CDR3 region has 14 residues. V dropped 5 bases and J dropped 2 bases, with 12 bases sitting between them. Germline CDR1 is MNHEY and CDR2 is SVGAGI. The CDR3 sequence is CASSHKHRQETQYF. For the CDR3, the DNA is TGTGCCAGCAGTCACAAACACAGGCAAGAGACCCAGTACTTC.